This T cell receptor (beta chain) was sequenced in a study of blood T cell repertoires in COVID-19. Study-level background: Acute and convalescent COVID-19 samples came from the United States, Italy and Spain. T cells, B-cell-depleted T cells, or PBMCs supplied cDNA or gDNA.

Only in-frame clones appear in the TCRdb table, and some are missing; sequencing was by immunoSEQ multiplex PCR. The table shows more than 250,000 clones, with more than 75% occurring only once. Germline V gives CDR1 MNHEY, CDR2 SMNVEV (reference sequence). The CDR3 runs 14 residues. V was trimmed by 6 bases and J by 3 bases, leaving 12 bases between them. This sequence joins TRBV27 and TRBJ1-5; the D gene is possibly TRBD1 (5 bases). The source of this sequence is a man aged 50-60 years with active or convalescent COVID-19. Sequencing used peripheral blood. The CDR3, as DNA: TGTGCCAGCAGCCCAGGGAATCTCAATCAGCCCCAGCATTTT. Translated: CASSPGNLNQPQHF.